This is a list of T cell receptor beta chains from one sample in a study of blood T cell repertoires in COVID-19. Libraries were prepared by immunoSEQ multiplex PCR; TCRdb keeps only in-frame clonotypes and omits some of them. The sample carries 250,000 to 350,000 clones, roughly 88% recorded once. The sequencing sample was made of peripheral blood. These receptors came from a human donor with COVID-19, enrolled during active disease. The donor label of this sample is uncertain. Each CDR3 is given without its conserved first and last residue. Each record gives: J gene, V gene, CDR3 protein.

>TRBJ1-4|TRBV5-4
ASSWDRGTNEKLF
>TRBJ1-4|TRBV19
ASWDRGVGEKLF
>TRBJ1-4|TRBV5-4
ASSLTGDATNEKLF
>TRBJ2-1|TRBV6-4
ASSQHQGNEQF
>TRBJ2-7|TRBV11-2
ASSFRTGYEQY
>TRBJ1-2|TRBV30
AGGQGDYGYT
>TRBJ2-3|TRBV5-4
ASSSESGTRWNTQY
>TRBJ2-7|TRBV11-2
ASSLGGQSVYEQY
>TRBJ2-3|TRBV6-5
ASSYRGQTDTQY
>TRBJ2-2|TRBV11-3
ASSHARQSGELF
>TRBJ1-1|TRBV4-3
ASSQDRAGGMMNTEAF
>TRBJ2-3|TRBV5-1
ASSLTGETQY
>TRBJ2-1|TRBV19
ASSIGRGRVHEQF
>TRBJ2-5|TRBV29-1
SVEAQVTSGSSQETQY
>TRBJ2-2|TRBV7-9
ASSIDSPNTGELF
>TRBJ1-1|TRBV27
ASSLLSADTEAF
>TRBJ2-1|TRBV10-3
AISERQGIDEQF
>TRBJ2-2|TRBV27
ASSFSPWGGANTGELF
>TRBJ2-1|TRBV5-8
ASSLVTTYNEQF
>TRBJ1-4|TRBV29-1
SVRSGAEKLF
>TRBJ1-1|TRBV11-1
ASSRRQGNTEAF
>TRBJ2-7|TRBV5-1
ASSLAPSTHEQY
>TRBJ1-3|TRBV6-2/TRBV6-3
ASSTNRDRGLWDTIY